Below are 32 T cell receptor beta chains sequenced from a single sample in a study of blood T cells in healthy people across ages. Then a second PCR, running about 7 to 11 cycles, was carried out with a sample-barcoded 5' primer and a J-beta primer mix. From the 5' RACE reads, TCRdb called clonotypes with MiXCR, one entry per CDR3 protein. The sample has around 2 million distinct CDR3 sequences, more than 35% seen once; the top ten hold 23%. The sample consisted of blood. The source is a human donor in good health.

The CDR3 spells CASSVGGGGSYNEQYF. The CDR3 DNA reads as TGTGCCAGCAGTGTGGGCGGGGGGGGCTCCTACAATGAGCAGTACTTC. The chain couples TRBV7-3 to TRBJ2-1; 9 nucleotides match TRBD2. The end of the DNA aligns better with TRBJ2-7, so the J call may be wrong. In germline, CDR1 is SGHTA, CDR2 FQGTGA. The CDR3 loop spans 16 amino acids.

This clonotype was detected only a few times. The V gene is TRBV7-2, the J gene TRBJ1-5, with 9 bases that match TRBD1. The CDR3 has 15 residues. J lost 5 bases, V lost 5 bases, and 7 bases had no gene match. Looked up from germline, CDR1 is SGHTA and CDR2 is FQGNSA. In DNA form, the CDR3 reads TGTGCCAGCAGCCAGGACAGGGGTGTCCATCAGCCCCAGCATTTT. Translation gives CASSQDRGVHQPQHF. The full variable domain, completed using reference TRBV7-2 and TRBJ1-5, is GAGVSQSPSNKVTEKGKDVELRCDPISGHTALYWYRQSLGQGLEFLIYFQGNSAPDKSGLPSDRFSAERTGGSVSTLTIQRTQQEDSAVYLCASSQDRGVHQPQHFGDGTRLSIL.

The chain uses TRBV7-2 and TRBJ1-2; perhaps TRBD1 as D (5 bases). In germline, CDR1 is SGHTA, CDR2 FQGNSA. The CDR3 totals 14 residues. V was pared by 5 bases and J by 5 bases, with 15 bases between. The CDR3 reads CASSGTGTSYGYTF. Here the CDR3 DNA reads TGTGCCAGCAGCGGGACCGGGACCTCTTATGGCTACACCTTC.

This chain connects TRBV25-1 to TRBJ2-2; D unresolved. The CDR3 contains 11 residues. The ends were cut back, 8 bases at V and 6 bases at J, with 7 bases in the middle. The germline V gene has CDR1 MGHDK and CDR2 SYGVNS. Here the CDR3 reads CASEWSGELFF. In DNA, the CDR3 is TGTGCCAGCGAATGGTCCGGGGAGCTGTTTTTT.

This clonotype was seen more than once but under ten times. The V and J genes are TRBV10-2 and TRBJ1-2; possibly TRBD1 for D (6 bases). The CDR3 has 18 amino acids. V lost 9 bases to trimming and J lost 7 bases, with 33 bases between them. Per the germline V gene, CDR1 is WSHSY and CDR2 is SAAADI. CDR3 DNA sequence: TGCGCCAGTTTTTCCGGGAGAGGTACTGGGGGCCGACGAGGTGGCTACACCTTC. Translating gives CASFSGRGTGGRRGGYTF.

On this clonotype itself: Sequence at one end of the junction differs from germline and may be a read error. This chain joins TRBV12-5 and TRBJ1-1; possibly TRBD1 for D (5 bases). This CDR3 has 18 amino acids. Germline values: CDR1 LGHNT, CDR2 FRNRAP. CDR3 sequence reads: CASGLVLEQDWGGTEVFF. The CDR3 DNA sequence: TGTGCTAGTGGTTTGGTACTCGAACAGGATTGGGGTGGTACTGAAGTTTTCTTT.

V usage is TRBV3-1 and J usage is TRBJ2-7; D possibly corresponds to TRBD2 (5 bases). V was trimmed by 1 base and J by 3 bases, leaving 13 bases between them. This CDR3 is 15 amino acids long. Germline CDR1 reads LGHDT; CDR2 reads YNNKEL (reference sequence). This chain's CDR3 is CASSQGFEGYYEQYF. The DNA of the CDR3 is TGTGCCAGCAGCCAAGGGTTTGAGGGTTACTACGAGCAGTACTTC.

The gene calls are TRBV20-1 and TRBJ1-5, with 9 nucleotides matching TRBD1. The V gene end was trimmed by 2 bases and the J gene end by 4 bases; junction bases not matched to a gene: 3. Germline V gene lookup returns CDR1 DFQATT and CDR2 SNEGSKA (reference sequence). This CDR3 is built from 14 residues. Written as DNA, the CDR3 is TGCAGTGCTAGAAAGACAGGGGGAAATCAGCCCCAGCATTTT. It encodes CSARKTGGNQPQHF.

With regard to this clonotype: Relative to the germline gene, one junction end is altered; a read error may explain this. The V and J genes are TRBV3-1 and TRBJ2-3; no reliable D call. CDR1 is LGHDT and CDR2 is YNNKEL in the germline V gene (reference sequence). The CDR3 totals 15 residues. The CDR3 bases are TGTGCCAGCAGCCAAGGTTTGGCTTCCACAGATGCGCAGTATTTT. Its translation: CASSQGLASTDAQYF.

The chain uses TRBV6-1 and TRBJ2-3, with D uncertain. This CDR3 is 14 amino acids long. The germline V gene encodes CDR1 MNHNS and CDR2 SASEGT. V lost 2 bases, J lost 5 bases, and 11 bases lay in between. In DNA, the CDR3 is TGTGCCAGCAGTGAAAAAGGCCTCGGAGATACGCAGTATTTT. As protein: CASSEKGLGDTQYF.

The chain has TRBV6-5 and TRBJ2-1; 7 bases fit TRBD2. The CDR3 extends over 16 amino acids. Losses at the gene ends were 6 bases for V and 2 bases for J; bases not matched to a gene: 10. CDR1 MNHEY and CDR2 SVGAGI come from the germline V gene. DNA for the CDR3: TGTGCCAGCAGGGGGGGGGGAGGGACCACCTACAATGAGCAGTTCTTC. This codes for CASRGGGGTTYNEQFF.

The chain joins TRBV5-1 to TRBJ2-2, with D uncertain. The CDR3 consists of 14 residues. The V gene's germline CDR1 is SGHRS and CDR2 YFSETQ. V lost 4 bases and J 4 bases, leaving 11 bases between the germline ends. As DNA, the CDR3 is TGCGCCAGCAGCCCCCCCAAAACCACCGGGGAGCTGTTTTTT. This gives the protein CASSPPKTTGELFF.

The chain recombines TRBV9 with TRBJ2-5, with D perhaps matching TRBD2 (5 bases). The J call is doubtful: the DNA matches TRBJ2-7 better. The germline CDR1 and CDR2 sequences are SGDLS and YYNGEE. The CDR3 contains 15 residues. CDR3: CASSVGPSEGYEQYF. CDR3 nucleotide sequence: TGTGCCAGCAGCGTAGGGCCCAGCGAGGGCTACGAGCAGTACTTC.

The chain joins TRBV10-3 to TRBJ2-7; D is tentatively TRBD1 or TRBD2 (6 bases each). Germline V gene lookup returns CDR1 ENHRY and CDR2 SYGVKD. V was cut by 3 bases and J by 7 bases, with 16 bases left in between. This CDR3 has 14 residues. CDR3 protein: CAISDSLGGNEQYF. CDR3 in DNA: TGTGCCATCAGTGACTCCCTCGGGGGCAATGAGCAGTACTTC.

V is TRBV5-1 and J is TRBJ2-7; the match to TRBD1 covers 7 bases. With V trimmed by 4 bases and J by 3 bases, 10 bases remained unmatched. Germline CDR1 is SGHRS and CDR2 is YFSETQ. The CDR3 runs 15 residues. This chain's CDR3 is CASSRTGTADYEQYF. The CDR3, as DNA: TGCGCCAGCAGCCGTACCGGGACAGCAGACTACGAGCAGTACTTC.

This chain joins TRBV12-3 or TRBV12-4 and TRBJ2-1; possibly TRBD1 or TRBD2 for D (6 bases each). Trimming took 8 bases from V and 1 from J, leaving 12 bases between them. The CDR3 length is 14 residues. This chain's CDR3 is CASWGAQSYNEQFF. As DNA, the CDR3 is TGTGCCAGCTGGGGGGCCCAATCCTACAATGAGCAGTTCTTC.

The chain is built from TRBV7-3 and TRBJ2-7; D assignment may be TRBD1 or TRBD2 (7 bases each). The V end was cut by 2 bases, the J end by 2 bases, with 16 bases between. CDR1 SGHTA and CDR2 FQGTGA come from the germline V gene. The length of the CDR3 is 16 residues. CDR3 bases: TGTGCCAGCAGCTTATCAGGGGGGGTTTCCCCCTACGAGCAGTACTTC. Translation: CASSLSGGVSPYEQYF.

The rearrangement joins TRBV20-1 to TRBJ2-3; TRBD2 might be the D (6 bases). The germline CDR1 and CDR2 sequences are DFQATT and SNEGSKA (reference sequence). The V and J ends lost 4 bases and 2 bases respectively, with 16 bases between them. The CDR3 is 15 amino acids. The CDR3 nucleotides are TGCAGTGCTACACGCGGGGAAACCTACACAGATACGCAGTATTTT. It specifies CSATRGETYTDTQYF.

V and J are TRBV6-5 and TRBJ1-1; 8 bases line up with TRBD1. Unmatched junction bases numbered 2, after V lost 8 bases and J lost 6 bases. CDR1 is MNHEY, CDR2 SVGAGI, per germline. This CDR3 region has 11 residues. The CDR3, as DNA: TGTGCCAGCCTACAGGGGGCTGAAGCTTTCTTT. Protein sequence: CASLQGAEAFF.

The chain carries TRBV7-9 and TRBJ2-7, with D possibly matching TRBD1 (6 bases). Trimming stripped 8 bases from V and 3 bases from J, with 14 bases between. The V gene's germline CDR1 is SEHNR and CDR2 FQNEAQ (reference sequence). The CDR3 covers 13 residues. CDR3 sequence (DNA): TGTGCCAGCGAGACACAGGGACGCTACGAGCAGTACTTC. This translates into CASETQGRYEQYF.

J is TRBJ2-2 and V is TRBV25-1; tentatively, D is TRBD1 (6 bases). The CDR3 loop spans 16 amino acids. Per germline, CDR1 MGHDK and CDR2 SYGVNS. V lost 4 bases, J lost 2 bases, and 14 bases lay in between. CDR3 sequence: CASSVAGAINTGELFF. CDR3 DNA: TGTGCCAGCAGTGTCGCAGGGGCTATTAACACCGGGGAGCTGTTTTTT. The full variable domain, with the rest looked up from reference TRBV25-1 and TRBJ2-2, is EADIYQTPRYLVIGTGKKITLECSQTMGHDKMYWYQQDPGMELHLIHYSYGVNSTEKGDLSSESTVSRIRTEHFPLTLESARPSHTSQYLCASSVAGAINTGELFFGEGSRLTVL.

V and J are TRBV5-1 and TRBJ1-1; TRBD1 matches at 7 bases. Losses at the gene ends were 4 bases for V and 3 bases for J; bases not matched to a gene: 6. Germline V gives CDR1 SGHRS, CDR2 YFSETQ. The CDR3 is 14 residues long. The CDR3 sequence is CASSHGTGDTEAFF. The CDR3 DNA reads as TGCGCCAGCAGCCACGGCACAGGGGACACTGAAGCTTTCTTT. The full variable domain, rest sourced from reference TRBV5-1 and TRBJ1-1, is KAGVTQTPRYLIKTRGQQVTLSCSPISGHRSVSWYQQTPGQGLQFLFEYFSETQRNKGNFPGRFSGRQFSNSRSEMNVSTLELGDSALYLCASSHGTGDTEAFFGQGTRLTVV.

This clonotype showed up just a few times. The chain links TRBV9 to TRBJ2-1; 10 bases are a match to TRBD2. The trim removed 2 bases at V and 7 bases at J, leaving 9 bases unmatched. The CDR3 contains 16 residues. Germline CDR1 and CDR2: SGDLS and YYNGEE. DNA for the CDR3: TGTGCCAGCAGCGTCCAAAGCGGGGGGGCCGAAAATGAGCAGTTCTTC. This codes for CASSVQSGGAENEQFF.

The chain joins TRBV6-5 to TRBJ1-1; D gene unclear. Germline loops: CDR1 MNHEY, CDR2 SVGAGI. V lost 0 bases to trimming and J lost 6 bases, with 23 bases between them. CDR3 length: 18 residues. The CDR3: CASSYSVTIGRQTPEAFF. CDR3 DNA sequence: TGTGCCAGCAGTTACTCCGTAACGATAGGCCGGCAGACGCCTGAAGCTTTCTTT.

In its sample, this clonotype was seen a few times. V is TRBV29-1 and J is TRBJ2-5; D is undetermined. V was pared by 3 bases and J by 0 bases, with 8 bases between. CDR3 length: 13 amino acids. Germline V CDR1 and CDR2: SQVTM, ANQGSEA. CDR3 DNA sequence: TGCAGCGTTGAGTTCTCCTACCAAGAGACCCAGTACTTC. It codes for CSVEFSYQETQYF.

This clonotype was seen only a few times. This chain uses TRBV12-3 or TRBV12-4 with TRBJ2-5, with a weak D call TRBD1 (5 bases). The DNA end favors TRBJ2-7, so the J call may be wrong. The CDR3 sequence is 12 residues long. The CDR3 nucleotides read TGTGCCAGCAGTACCAGGGTCTACGAGCAGTACTTC. This encodes CASSTRVYEQYF.

This clonotype was picked up a small number of times. A much larger clone lies a single base off, so this may be a read error. The chain has TRBV29-1 and TRBJ2-1; D is ambiguous. The tail of the sequence fits TRBJ2-7 better, so the J call may be wrong. The germline gives CDR1 SQVTM, CDR2 ANQGSEA. The CDR3 totals 13 residues. For the CDR3, the DNA is TGCAGCGTTGATCCCAATTCCTACAATGAGCAGTACTTC. Translated: CSVDPNSYNEQYF.

J is TRBJ1-4 and V is TRBV28; the D gene is possibly TRBD1 (6 bases). Germline CDR1 MDHEN, CDR2 SYDVKM. The ends were cut back, 7 bases at V and 6 bases at J, with 15 bases in the middle. The length of the CDR3 is 14 residues. This CDR3 reads CASTTAGEDEKLFF. Written as DNA, the CDR3 is TGTGCCAGCACCACGGCAGGGGAGGATGAAAAACTGTTTTTT.

The rearrangement links TRBV7-9 to TRBJ2-1; TRBD1 might be the D (6 bases). The CDR3 is 17 amino acids. Per the germline V gene, CDR1 is SEHNR and CDR2 is FQNEAQ (reference sequence). Between the trimmed V and J ends, which lost 1 base and 1 base, there was a span of 14 bases. The CDR3 DNA reads TGTGCCAGCAGCTTAGTCGCCGGGACACCTTCCTACAATGAGCAGTTCTTC. Its protein is CASSLVAGTPSYNEQFF.

V is TRBV15 and J is TRBJ2-1; no clear D gene. The CDR3 runs 15 residues. V was cut by 4 bases and J by 0 bases, with 10 bases left in between. Germline assignment: CDR1 LNHNV and CDR2 YYDKDF (reference sequence). The CDR3 DNA reads TGTGCCACCAGCAATGGCCCACACTCCTACAATGAGCAGTTCTTC. The encoded protein is CATSNGPHSYNEQFF.

This clonotype has more than one count but fewer than ten. The J gene is TRBJ2-7, the V gene TRBV5-1; possibly TRBD1 for D (5 bases). The CDR3 has 12 residues. The germline gives CDR1 SGHRS, CDR2 YFSETQ. The ends were cut back, 5 bases at V and 9 bases at J, with 15 bases in the middle. CDR3 sequence (DNA): TGCGCCAGCAGTAGTCCCGAAGGGGCGCAGTACTTC. Residues: CASSSPEGAQYF.

The rearrangement joins TRBV7-3 to TRBJ1-1; no firm D call. The CDR3 runs to 14 residues. Trimming took 1 base from V and 1 from J, leaving 7 bases between them. Germline loops: CDR1 SGHTA, CDR2 FQGTGA. The CDR3, as DNA: TGTGCCAGCAGCTTAATGGCAGAGAACACTGAAGCTTTCTTT. Encoded protein: CASSLMAENTEAFF.